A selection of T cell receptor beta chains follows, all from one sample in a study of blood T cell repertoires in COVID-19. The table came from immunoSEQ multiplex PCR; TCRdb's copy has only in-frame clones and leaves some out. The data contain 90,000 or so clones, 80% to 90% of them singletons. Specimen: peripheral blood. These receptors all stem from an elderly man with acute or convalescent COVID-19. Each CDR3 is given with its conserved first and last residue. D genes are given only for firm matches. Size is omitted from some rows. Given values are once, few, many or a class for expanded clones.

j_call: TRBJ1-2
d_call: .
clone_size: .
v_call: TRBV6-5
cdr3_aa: CASSYRTGNNYGYTF
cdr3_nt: TGTGCCAGCAGTTATCGAACGGGAAATAACTATGGCTACACCTTC

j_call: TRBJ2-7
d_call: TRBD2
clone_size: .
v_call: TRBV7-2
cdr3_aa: CASSSGGRAYEQYF
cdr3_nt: TGTGCCAGCAGCTCTGGTGGGAGGGCCTACGAGCAGTACTTC

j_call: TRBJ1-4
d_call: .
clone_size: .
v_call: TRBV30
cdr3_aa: CAWSATGEKLFF
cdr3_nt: TGTGCCTGGAGTGCTACAGGGGAAAAACTGTTTTTT

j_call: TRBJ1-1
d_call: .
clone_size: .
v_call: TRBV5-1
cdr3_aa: CASSLVGGTGTEAFF
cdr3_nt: TGCGCCAGCAGCTTGGTTGGGGGCACCGGGACTGAAGCTTTCTTT

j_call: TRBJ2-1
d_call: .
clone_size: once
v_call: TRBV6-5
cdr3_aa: CASRASGREQFF
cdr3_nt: TGTGCCAGCAGGGCCTCTGGTCGTGAGCAGTTCTTC

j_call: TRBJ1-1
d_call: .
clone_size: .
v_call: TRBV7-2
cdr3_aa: CASSLGRGGTEAFF
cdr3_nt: TGTGCCAGCAGCCTGGGCCGGGGTGGCACTGAAGCTTTCTTT

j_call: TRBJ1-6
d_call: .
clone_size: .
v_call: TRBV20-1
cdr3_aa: CSASPVSQSNNSPLHF
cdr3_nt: TGCAGTGCTAGTCCCGTTTCACAGAGCAATAATTCACCCCTCCACTTT

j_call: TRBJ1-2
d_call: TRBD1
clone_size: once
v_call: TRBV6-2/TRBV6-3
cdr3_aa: CASSYGTGGYGYTF
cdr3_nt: TGTGCCAGCAGTTATGGGACAGGGGGCTATGGCTACACCTTC

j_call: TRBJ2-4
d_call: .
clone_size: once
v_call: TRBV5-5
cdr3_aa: CASSFQGLEGKNIQYF
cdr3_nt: TGTGCCAGCAGCTTTCAGGGGCTCGAGGGCAAAAACATTCAGTACTTC

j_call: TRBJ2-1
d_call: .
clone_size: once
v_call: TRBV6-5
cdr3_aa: CASSPFTTFAHEQFF
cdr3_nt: TGTGCCAGCAGTCCTTTCACTACCTTCGCCCATGAGCAGTTCTTC